Sequencing of this T cell receptor (beta chain) was carried out in a study of cytomegalovirus exposure and HLA in healthy donors. PCR amplification relied on 60 Vbeta primers (plus 13 Jbeta primers). Repertoires were generated with immunoSEQ multiplex PCR, while TCRdb's copy carries only in-frame clones and drops some. Of roughly 170,000 clones listed, over 80% were seen once; the top ten hold over 1.5%. The CDR3 spans 16 residues. Germline V gene lookup returns CDR1 SGHTA and CDR2 FQGNSA. Germline trimming cut 5 bases from V and 2 bases from J; bases unmatched to any gene: 8. Sequencing was performed on PBMCs. The receptor comes from a man in his forties or fifties in good health and CMV-seronegative. V is TRBV7-2 and J is TRBJ2-3, with 9 bases lining up with TRBD2. For the CDR3, the DNA is TGTGCCAGCAGCCCTAGAGCGGGGGGACCCACAGATACGCAGTATTTT. Translated, it gives CASSPRAGGPTDTQYF.